One sample yielded the 4 T cell receptor beta chains listed below, sequenced in a study of monozygotic twins with cystic fibrosis. Clones were sequenced by immunoSEQ multiplex PCR, and TCRdb holds only the in-frame ones, with some missing. The sample shows 30,000 to 35,000 clones, under 95% of them seen only once. Material: blood. These receptors came from a girl aged 2 to 9 with cystic fibrosis.

V is TRBV19 and J is TRBJ2-5; D could derive from TRBD1 or TRBD2 (6 bases each). The CDR3 runs to 15 residues. V lost 6 bases to trimming and J lost 7 bases, with 21 bases between them. Germline V gives CDR1 LNHDA, CDR2 SQIVND (reference sequence). The CDR3 reads CASSNPTGRIGTQYF. In DNA, the CDR3 is TGTGCCAGTAGCAACCCTACAGGGAGGATAGGGACCCAGTACTTC.

This sequence joins TRBV28 and TRBJ2-7; 11 bases align to TRBD2. The CDR3 spans 17 residues. Trimming cost V 6 bases and J 4 bases; bases outside gene matches: 14. Germline V gives CDR1 MDHEN, CDR2 SYDVKM. CDR3 sequence reads: CASSLPGLAGNRYEQYF. The CDR3 nucleotides are TGTGCCAGCAGCCTCCCCGGACTAGCGGGTAACCGATACGAGCAGTACTTC.

The gene calls are TRBV7-9 and TRBJ1-1; a possible D gene is TRBD1 (6 bases). The CDR3 length is 15 residues. V lost 4 bases and J 4 bases, leaving 16 bases between the germline ends. Looked up from germline, CDR1 is SEHNR and CDR2 is FQNEAQ (reference sequence). The CDR3 loop is CASSSIQGKVTEAFF. For the CDR3, the DNA is TGTGCCAGCAGCTCGATACAGGGTAAAGTCACTGAAGCTTTCTTT. The whole variable domain, filled in from reference TRBV7-9 and TRBJ1-1, reads DTGVSQNPRHKITKRGQNVTFRCDPISEHNRLYWYRQTLGQGPEFLTYFQNEAQLEKSRLLSDRFSAERPKGSFSTLEIQRTEQGDSAMYLCASSSIQGKVTEAFFGQGTRLTVV.

The chain carries TRBV7-9 and TRBJ2-5, with a tentative D call TRBD2 (5 bases). The CDR3 totals 15 residues. V was trimmed by 1 base and J by 5 bases, leaving 14 bases between them. Germline V lookup: CDR1 SEHNR, CDR2 FQNEAQ (reference sequence). CDR3 nucleotides: TGTGCCAGCAGCTTAGTCAGAGGGCCCGAGGAGACCCAGTACTTC. Translating it yields CASSLVRGPEETQYF.